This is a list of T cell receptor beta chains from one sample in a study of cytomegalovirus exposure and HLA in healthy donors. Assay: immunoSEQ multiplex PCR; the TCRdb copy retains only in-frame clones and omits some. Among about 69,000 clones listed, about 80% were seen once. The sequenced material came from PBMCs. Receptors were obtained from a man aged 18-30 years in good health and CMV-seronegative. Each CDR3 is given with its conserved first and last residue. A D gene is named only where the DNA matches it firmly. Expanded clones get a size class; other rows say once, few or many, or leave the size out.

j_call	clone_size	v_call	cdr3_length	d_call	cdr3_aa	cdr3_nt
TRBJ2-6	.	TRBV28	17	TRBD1	CASSPLTGGSGANVLTF	TGTGCCAGCAGCCCCTTGACAGGGGGCTCTGGGGCCAACGTCCTGACTTTC
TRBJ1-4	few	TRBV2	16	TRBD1	CASSSGQGPTNEKLFF	TGTGCCAGCAGTTCCGGACAGGGGCCAACTAATGAAAAACTGTTTTTT
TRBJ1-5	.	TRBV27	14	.	CASSLLRGDQPQHF	TGTGCCAGCAGTTTATTAAGGGGTGATCAGCCCCAGCATTTT
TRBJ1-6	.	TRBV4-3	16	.	CASSQDLRQSNSPLHF	TGCGCCAGCAGCCAAGATCTGAGACAGAGTAATTCACCCCTCCACTTT
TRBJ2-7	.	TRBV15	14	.	CATSRDLQGAEQYF	TGTGCCACCAGCAGAGATCTACAGGGTGCTGAGCAGTACTTC
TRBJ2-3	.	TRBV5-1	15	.	CASSLRGLGTDTQYF	TGCGCCAGCAGCTTGCGAGGGCTGGGCACAGATACGCAGTATTTT
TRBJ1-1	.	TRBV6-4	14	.	CASRTQGVSTEAFF	TGTGCCAGCAGAACACAGGGTGTGAGCACTGAAGCTTTCTTT
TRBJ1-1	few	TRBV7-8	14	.	CASSLQGLNTEAFF	TGTGCCAGCAGCTTACAGGGGTTGAACACTGAAGCTTTCTTT
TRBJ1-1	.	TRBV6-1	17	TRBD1	CASSGEGGTGRNTEAFF	TGTGCTAGCAGTGGAGAAGGGGGGACAGGGCGGAACACTGAAGCTTTCTTT
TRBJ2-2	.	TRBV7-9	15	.	CASSLGTANTGELFF	TGTGCCAGCAGCTTAGGGACAGCCAACACCGGGGAGCTGTTTTTT
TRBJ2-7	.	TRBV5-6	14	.	CASSLTGSSYEQYF	TGTGCCAGCAGCTTGACAGGCAGTTCCTACGAGCAGTACTTC
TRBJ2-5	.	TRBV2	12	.	CASSGLGETQYF	TGTGCCAGCAGCGGACTTGGGGAGACCCAGTACTTC
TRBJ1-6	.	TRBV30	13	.	CAWSFARNSPLHF	TGTGCCTGGAGTTTCGCCAGAAATTCACCCCTCCACTTT
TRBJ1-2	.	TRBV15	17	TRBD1	CATSRGLGTGGNYGYTF	TGTGCCACCAGCAGAGGTCTCGGGACAGGGGGCAACTATGGCTACACCTTC
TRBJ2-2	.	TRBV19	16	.	CASSATGTTNTGELFF	TGTGCCAGTAGTGCAACCGGTACCACGAACACCGGGGAGCTGTTTTTT
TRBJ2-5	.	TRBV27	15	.	CASSFGGTGVKTQYF	TGTGCCAGCAGTTTCGGCGGGACCGGAGTGAAGACCCAGTACTTC
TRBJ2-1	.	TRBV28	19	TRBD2	CASSLGTSTYKTSYNEQFF	TGTGCCAGCAGTCTTGGGACTAGCACTTACAAAACCTCCTACAATGAGCAGTTCTTC
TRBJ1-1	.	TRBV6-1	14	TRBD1	CASSKPGQRTEAFF	TGTGCCAGCAGCAAACCGGGACAGAGGACTGAAGCTTTCTTT
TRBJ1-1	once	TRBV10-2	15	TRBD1	CASRPGTAGGTEAFF	TGCGCCAGCAGACCCGGGACAGCAGGAGGTACTGAAGCTTTCTTT
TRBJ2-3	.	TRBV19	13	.	CASKGVGTDTQYF	TGTGCCAGTAAGGGGGTAGGCACAGATACGCAGTATTTT
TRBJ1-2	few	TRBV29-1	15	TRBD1	CSVEDSGQGVGGYTF	TGCAGCGTTGAAGATTCAGGACAGGGGGTGGGGGGCTACACCTTC
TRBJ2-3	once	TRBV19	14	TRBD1	CASRGQGVTDTQYF	TGTGCCAGTAGAGGGCAGGGGGTAACAGATACGCAGTATTTT
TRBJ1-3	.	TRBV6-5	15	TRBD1	CASSYGTGAGNTIYF	TGTGCCAGCAGTTATGGGACAGGGGCCGGAAACACCATATATTTT
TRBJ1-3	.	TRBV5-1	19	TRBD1	CASSPIGAGQGLSGNTIYF	TGCGCCAGCAGCCCGATTGGAGCGGGACAGGGACTCTCTGGAAACACCATATATTTT
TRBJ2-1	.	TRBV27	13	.	CASSFGRYNEQFF	TGTGCCAGCAGTTTTGGCAGGTACAATGAGCAGTTCTTC
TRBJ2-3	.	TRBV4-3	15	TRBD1	CASSQGGQGTDTQYF	TGCGCCAGCAGCCAAGGGGGACAGGGAACAGATACGCAGTATTTT
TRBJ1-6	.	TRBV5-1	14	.	CASQAAADNSPLHF	TGCGCCTCACAGGCGGCAGCCGATAATTCACCCCTCCACTTT
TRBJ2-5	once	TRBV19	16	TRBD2	CASSRISGSLQETQYF	TGTGCCAGTAGTCGTATAAGCGGGAGTCTCCAAGAGACCCAGTACTTC
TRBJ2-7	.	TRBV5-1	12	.	CASSLISGHIYF	TGCGCCAGCAGCTTGATCTCGGGACACATATACTTC
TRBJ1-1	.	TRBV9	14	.	CASSPPRSPPEAFF	TGTGCCAGCAGCCCCCCCAGATCCCCCCCTGAAGCTTTCTTT
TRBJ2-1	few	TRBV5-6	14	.	CASSFGRSYNEQFF	TGTGCCAGCAGCTTTGGGAGGTCCTACAATGAGCAGTTCTTC
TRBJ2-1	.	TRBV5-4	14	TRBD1	CASSGRQGAYEQFF	TGTGCCAGCAGCGGCAGACAGGGGGCCTATGAGCAGTTCTTC
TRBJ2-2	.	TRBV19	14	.	CASSIPPRAGELFF	TGTGCCAGTAGTATCCCGCCGCGGGCCGGGGAGCTGTTTTTT
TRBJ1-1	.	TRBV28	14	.	CASEQGAMNTEAFF	TGTGCCAGCGAACAGGGAGCCATGAACACTGAAGCTTTCTTT
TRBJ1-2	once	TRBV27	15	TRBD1	CASSVGQGRDYGYTF	TGTGCCAGCAGTGTCGGACAGGGGAGGGACTATGGCTACACCTTC
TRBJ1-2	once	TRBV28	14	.	CASSSRQEPGGYTF	TGTGCCAGCAGTTCCCGACAGGAACCTGGTGGCTACACCTTC
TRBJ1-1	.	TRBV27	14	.	CASSFSSTSTEAFF	TGTGCCAGCAGTTTTTCCTCCACTAGCACTGAAGCTTTCTTT
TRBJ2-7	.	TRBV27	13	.	CASSLVRGYEQYF	TGTGCCAGCAGTTTAGTGCGGGGTTACGAGCAGTACTTC
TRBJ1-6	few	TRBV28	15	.	CASSLAWGDNSPLHF	TGTGCCAGCAGTTTGGCGTGGGGAGATAATTCACCCCTCCACTTT
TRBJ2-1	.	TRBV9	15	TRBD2	CASSVGAGGRWEQFF	TGTGCCAGCAGCGTAGGAGCGGGGGGGCGGTGGGAGCAGTTCTTC
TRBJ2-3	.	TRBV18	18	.	CASSPTTTALFSTDTQYF	TGTGCCAGCTCACCAACGACGACAGCCCTTTTTAGCACAGATACGCAGTATTTT
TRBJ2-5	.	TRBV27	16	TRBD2	CASSLTGLAGGVTQYF	TGTGCCAGCAGTTTAACGGGACTAGCGGGGGGCGTGACCCAGTACTTC